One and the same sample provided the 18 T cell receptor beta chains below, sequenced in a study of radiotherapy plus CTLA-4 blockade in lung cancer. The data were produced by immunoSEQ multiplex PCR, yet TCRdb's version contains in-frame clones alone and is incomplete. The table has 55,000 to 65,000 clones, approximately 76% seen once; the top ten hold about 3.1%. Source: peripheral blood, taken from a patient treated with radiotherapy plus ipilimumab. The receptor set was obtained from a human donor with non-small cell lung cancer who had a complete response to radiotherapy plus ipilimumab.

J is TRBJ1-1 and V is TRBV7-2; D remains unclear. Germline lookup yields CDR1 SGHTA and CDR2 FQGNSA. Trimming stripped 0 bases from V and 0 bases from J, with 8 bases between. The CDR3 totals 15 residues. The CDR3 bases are TGTGCCAGCAGCTTAGCCAGACTCATGAACACTGAAGCTTTCTTT. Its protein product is CASSLARLMNTEAFF.

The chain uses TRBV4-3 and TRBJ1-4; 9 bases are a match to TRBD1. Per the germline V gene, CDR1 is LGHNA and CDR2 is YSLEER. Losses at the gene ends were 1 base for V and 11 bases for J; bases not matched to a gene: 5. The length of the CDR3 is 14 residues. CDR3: CASSQVSGQGKLFF. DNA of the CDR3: TGCGCCAGCAGCCAAGTATCGGGACAGGGCAAACTGTTTTTT.

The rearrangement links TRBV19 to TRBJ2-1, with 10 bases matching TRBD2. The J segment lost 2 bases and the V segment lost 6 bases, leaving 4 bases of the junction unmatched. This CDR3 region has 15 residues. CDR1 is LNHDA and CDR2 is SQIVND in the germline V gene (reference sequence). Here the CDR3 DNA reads TGTGCCAGTAGGCTCACTAGCGGGACCTACAATGAGCAGTTCTTC. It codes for CASRLTSGTYNEQFF.

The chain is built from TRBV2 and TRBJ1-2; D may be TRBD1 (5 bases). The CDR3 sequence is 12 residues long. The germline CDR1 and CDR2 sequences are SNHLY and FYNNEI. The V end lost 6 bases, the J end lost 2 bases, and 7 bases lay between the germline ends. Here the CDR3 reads CASRRQNYGYTF. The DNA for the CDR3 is TGTGCCAGCAGGAGACAGAACTATGGCTACACCTTC.

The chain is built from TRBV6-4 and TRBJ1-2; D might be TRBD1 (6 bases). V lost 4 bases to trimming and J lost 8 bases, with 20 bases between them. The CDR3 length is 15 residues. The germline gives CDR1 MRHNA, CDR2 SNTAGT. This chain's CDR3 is CASSVTIGQLQGYTF. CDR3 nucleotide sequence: TGTGCCAGCAGTGTGACGATAGGACAGCTTCAGGGCTACACCTTC.

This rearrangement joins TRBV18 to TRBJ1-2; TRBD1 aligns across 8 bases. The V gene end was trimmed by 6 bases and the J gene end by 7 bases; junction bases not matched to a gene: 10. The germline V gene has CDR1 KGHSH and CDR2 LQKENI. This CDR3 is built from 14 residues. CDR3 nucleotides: TGTGCCAGCTCCCAACAGGGGGGGGAGCCTGGCTACACCTTC. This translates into CASSQQGGEPGYTF.

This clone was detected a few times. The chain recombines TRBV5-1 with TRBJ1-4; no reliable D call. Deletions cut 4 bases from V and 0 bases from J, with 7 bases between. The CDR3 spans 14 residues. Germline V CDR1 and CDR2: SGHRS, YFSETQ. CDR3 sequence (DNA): TGCGCCAGCAGCAAGGGAGCAACTAATGAAAAACTGTTTTTT. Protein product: CASSKGATNEKLFF.

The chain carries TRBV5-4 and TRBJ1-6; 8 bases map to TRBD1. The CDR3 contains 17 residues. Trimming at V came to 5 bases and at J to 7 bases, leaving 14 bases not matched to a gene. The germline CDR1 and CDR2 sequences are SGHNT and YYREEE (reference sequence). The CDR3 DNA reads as TGTGCCAGCAGTCAAATTGGACAGGGCGGTTTGAATTCACCCCTCCACTTT. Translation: CASSQIGQGGLNSPLHF.

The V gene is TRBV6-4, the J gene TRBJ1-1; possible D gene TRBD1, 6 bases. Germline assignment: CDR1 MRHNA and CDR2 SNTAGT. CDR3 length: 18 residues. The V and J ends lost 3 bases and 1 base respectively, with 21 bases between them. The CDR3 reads CASSEGAWGLKWNTEAFF. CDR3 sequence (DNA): TGTGCCAGCAGTGAGGGGGCTTGGGGGCTTAAGTGGAACACTGAAGCTTTCTTT.

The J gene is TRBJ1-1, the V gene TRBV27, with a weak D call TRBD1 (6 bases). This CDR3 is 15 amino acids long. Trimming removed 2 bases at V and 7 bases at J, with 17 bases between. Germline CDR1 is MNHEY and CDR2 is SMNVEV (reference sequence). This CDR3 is CASSLDLQGRGEAFF. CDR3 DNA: TGTGCCAGCAGTTTAGATCTTCAGGGGAGGGGTGAAGCTTTCTTT.

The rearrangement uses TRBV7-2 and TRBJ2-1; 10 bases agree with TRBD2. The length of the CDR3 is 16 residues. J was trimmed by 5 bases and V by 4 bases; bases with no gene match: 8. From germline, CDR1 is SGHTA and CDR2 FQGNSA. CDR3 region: CASSSSPSGGDNEQFF. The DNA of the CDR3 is TGTGCCAGCAGCTCCTCTCCTAGCGGGGGAGACAATGAGCAGTTCTTC.

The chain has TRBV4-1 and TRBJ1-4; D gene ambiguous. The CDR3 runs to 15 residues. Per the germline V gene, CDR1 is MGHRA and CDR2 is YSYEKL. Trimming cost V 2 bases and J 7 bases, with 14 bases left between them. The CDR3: CASSQLSGLREKLFF. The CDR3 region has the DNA TGCGCCAGCAGCCAACTGTCGGGGTTGCGTGAAAAACTGTTTTTT.

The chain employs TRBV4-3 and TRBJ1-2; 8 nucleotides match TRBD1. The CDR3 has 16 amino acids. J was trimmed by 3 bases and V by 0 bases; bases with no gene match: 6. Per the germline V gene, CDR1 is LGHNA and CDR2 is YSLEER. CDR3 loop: CASSQEPGGVDYGYTF. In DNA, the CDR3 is TGCGCCAGCAGCCAAGAACCAGGGGGCGTGGACTATGGCTACACCTTC.

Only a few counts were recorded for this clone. DNA for the CDR3: TGTGCCAGCAGCCCGGACAGGAGGAACACTGAAGCTTTCTTT. Protein: CASSPDRRNTEAFF. V gene TRBV7-2 combines with J gene TRBJ1-1; 7 bases fit TRBD1. V gave up 5 bases and J gave up 1 base; unmatched junction bases: 4. The CDR3 is made up of 14 amino acids. The germline V gene encodes CDR1 SGHTA and CDR2 FQGNSA.

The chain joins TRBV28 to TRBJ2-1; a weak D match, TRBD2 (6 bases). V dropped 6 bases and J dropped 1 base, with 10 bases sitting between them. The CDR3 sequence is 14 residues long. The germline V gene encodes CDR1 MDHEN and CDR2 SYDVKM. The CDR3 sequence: CASRRRGSYNEQFF. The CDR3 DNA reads TGTGCCAGCAGGAGGCGGGGTTCCTACAATGAGCAGTTCTTC.

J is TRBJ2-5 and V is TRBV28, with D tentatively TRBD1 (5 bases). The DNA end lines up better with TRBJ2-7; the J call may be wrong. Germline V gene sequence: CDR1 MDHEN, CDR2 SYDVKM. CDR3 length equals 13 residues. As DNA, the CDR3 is TGTGCCAGCAGTTTCAGGGCTCTCTACGAGCAGTACTTC. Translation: CASSFRALYEQYF.

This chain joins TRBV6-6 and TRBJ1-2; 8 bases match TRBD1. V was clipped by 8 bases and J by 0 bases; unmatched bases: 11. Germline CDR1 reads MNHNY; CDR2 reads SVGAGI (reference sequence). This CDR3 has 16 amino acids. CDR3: CASGLRTGGTNYGYTF. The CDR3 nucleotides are TGTGCCAGCGGGCTGCGAACAGGGGGTACTAACTATGGCTACACCTTC.

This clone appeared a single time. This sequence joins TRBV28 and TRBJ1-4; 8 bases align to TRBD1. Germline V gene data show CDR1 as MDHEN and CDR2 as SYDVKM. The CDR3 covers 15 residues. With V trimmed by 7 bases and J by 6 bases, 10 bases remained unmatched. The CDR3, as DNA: TGTGCCAGCACTATTAACGGACAGGGTCATGAAAAACTGTTTTTT. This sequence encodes CASTINGQGHEKLFF.